Below, one T cell receptor beta chain is given with its context. Its specificity is unknown. This sample stems from a study of early stage breast cancer tumors. About the research overall: Average read coverage per sample was approximately 10-fold. Study results and caveats: Compared with adjacent normal breast, tumors showed roughly 2.5-fold denser, more clonal T cells.

The CDR3 runs 16 residues. With 0 bases removed from V and 6 bases from J, the gap between germline ends came to 14 bases. Germline CDR1 MGHRA, CDR2 YSYEKL. Each sample had two DNA replicates, around 0.53 ug blood or approximately 1.5 ug tissue. Method: immunoSEQ multiplex PCR; TCRdb's copy keeps in-frame clones and lacks some. The sample records tens of thousands of clones, around 80% being singletons. Sample: blood. The chain carries TRBV4-1 and TRBJ2-2; unclear D gene. The TCR was taken from a person aged 40-50 years with breast cancer. CDR3 nucleotide sequence: TGCGCCAGCAGCCAAGATGTGTTCCTCTACGCCGGGGAGCTGTTTTTT. Translated, it gives CASSQDVFLYAGELFF.